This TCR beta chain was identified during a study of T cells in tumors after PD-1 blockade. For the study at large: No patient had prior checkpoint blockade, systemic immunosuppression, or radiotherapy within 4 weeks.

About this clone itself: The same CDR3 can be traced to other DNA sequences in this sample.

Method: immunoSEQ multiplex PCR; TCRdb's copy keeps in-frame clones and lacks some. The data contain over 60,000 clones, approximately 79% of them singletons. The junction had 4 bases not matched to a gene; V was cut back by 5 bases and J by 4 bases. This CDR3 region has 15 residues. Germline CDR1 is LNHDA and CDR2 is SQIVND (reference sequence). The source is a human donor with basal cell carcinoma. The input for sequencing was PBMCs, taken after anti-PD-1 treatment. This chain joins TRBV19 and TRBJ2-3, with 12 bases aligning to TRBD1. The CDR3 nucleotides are TGTGCCAGTAGTGCTAGGGACAGGGGGCCAGATACGCAGTATTTT. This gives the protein CASSARDRGPDTQYF. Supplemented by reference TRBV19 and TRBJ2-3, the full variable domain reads DGGITQSPKYLFRKEGQNVTLSCEQNLNHDAMYWYRQDPGQGLRLIYYSQIVNDFQKGDIAEGYSVSREKKESFPLTVTSAQKNPTAFYLCASSARDRGPDTQYFGPGTRLTVL.